The 7 T cell receptor beta chains below come from one sample, sequenced in a study of PD-1 blockade in classical Hodgkin lymphoma. Here immunoSEQ multiplex PCR was the method, and the copy in TCRdb shows in-frame clones only, minus some. The sample has over 10,000 clones, about 93% seen once. In every patient, relapse followed autologous stem cell transplantation, while exposure to brentuximab vedotin differed. Sequences were derived from peripheral blood mononuclear cells (PBMCs), sampled at baseline. The receptors originated from a human donor with classical Hodgkin lymphoma.

This clone showed up just once. The chain links TRBV28 to TRBJ1-2, with 12 bases matching TRBD1. This CDR3 region has 13 residues. Germline V lookup: CDR1 MDHEN, CDR2 SYDVKM. Losses at the gene ends were 10 bases for V and 4 bases for J; bases not matched to a gene: 4. In DNA, the CDR3 is TGTGCCACCGGGACAGGGGGCACCTATGGCTACACCTTC. This codes for CATGTGGTYGYTF.

The table lists this clone with a count of one. This chain connects TRBV27 to TRBJ1-2, with TRBD1 as a possible D gene (5 bases). CDR1 is MNHEY, CDR2 SMNVEV, per germline (reference sequence). There are 15 residues in the CDR3. Trimming left V 3 bases short and J 10 bases short, with 21 bases between. Here the CDR3 DNA reads TGTGCCAGCAGTTTTAGGGGTTCGGGAAGGGCCGACTACACCTTC. Encoded protein: CASSFRGSGRADYTF.

The J gene is TRBJ1-3, the V gene TRBV29-1, with D possibly being TRBD1 (5 bases). V dropped 4 bases and J dropped 7 bases, with 17 bases sitting between them. The germline CDR1 and CDR2 sequences are SQVTM and ANQGSEA. The CDR3 is made up of 14 amino acids. The chain's CDR3 is CSVAYQGSVNTIYF. The CDR3 DNA sequence: TGCAGCGTTGCTTATCAGGGATCTGTGAACACCATATATTTT.

The chain links TRBV9 to TRBJ2-2, with 11 positions matching TRBD2. The trim removed 3 bases at V and 4 bases at J, leaving 5 bases unmatched. Germline V CDR1 and CDR2: SGDLS, YYNGEE. There are 16 residues in the CDR3. The CDR3 loop reads CASSAGTSGSTGELFF. The CDR3, as DNA: TGTGCCAGCAGCGCTGGGACTAGCGGTAGCACCGGGGAGCTGTTTTTT.

The chain is built from TRBV9 and TRBJ2-3; perhaps TRBD2 as D (7 bases). From germline, CDR1 is SGDLS and CDR2 YYNGEE. V dropped 0 bases and J dropped 5 bases, with 16 bases sitting between them. This CDR3 has 16 residues. The DNA for the CDR3 is TGTGCCAGCAGCGTAGTTGAGGGGGGGCCGGGAGATACGCAGTATTTT. This translates into CASSVVEGGPGDTQYF. The entire variable domain, with the rest obtained from reference TRBV9 and TRBJ2-3, is as follows: DSGVTQTPKHLITATGQRVTLRCSPRSGDLSVYWYQQSLDQGLQFLIQYYNGEERAKGNILERFSAQQFPDLHSELNLSSLELGDSALYFCASSVVEGGPGDTQYFGPGTRLTVL.

The V and J genes are TRBV7-9 and TRBJ2-3; 14 bases fit TRBD2. Germline values: CDR1 SEHNR, CDR2 FQNEAQ (reference sequence). The CDR3 covers 17 residues. The junction had 7 bases not matched to a gene; V was cut back by 5 bases and J by 3 bases. The CDR3 protein is CASSPSGTSGGTDTQYF. The CDR3 region has the DNA TGTGCCAGCAGCCCCTCCGGGACTAGCGGGGGAACAGATACGCAGTATTTT.

This chain joins TRBV10-3 and TRBJ2-5; tentatively, D is TRBD2 (5 bases). Germline assignment: CDR1 ENHRY and CDR2 SYGVKD. The CDR3 runs to 17 residues. Trimming took 0 bases from V and 0 from J, leaving 14 bases between them. The CDR3: CAISESTGTGYQETQYF. For the CDR3, the DNA is TGTGCCATCAGTGAGTCGACTGGTACGGGATACCAAGAGACCCAGTACTTC.